This T cell receptor beta chain appears in the sequencing data of a study of blood T cell repertoires in COVID-19 (dated by TCRdb to the early 2020s). Looking at the study overall: Samples covering the acute and convalescent phases of COVID-19 were provided by collaborators in the United States, Italy and Spain. The material from the prospective study consisted of cDNA or gDNA derived from T cells, B-cell-depleted T cells, or PBMCs. The dataset comprised deeply sampled blood TCRbeta repertoires from subjects exposed to, actively infected with, or recovered from COVID-19. The repertoires were released in a freely available public database intended as a resource for research on the immune response to SARS-CoV-2. Samples were obtained from the ongoing ImmuneRACE study (first 160 participants) and from 950 to 1,500 subjects provided by 6 global collaborators. Nearly every sample came with metadata listing a de-identified subject ID, COVID-19 status, age in years and sex. HLA class I and class II types, where available, came from metadata supplied by the sample provider rather than from assay-based typing.

V is reduced by 0 bases and J by 5 bases, leaving a spacing of 16 bases between them. From its cysteine to its phenylalanine, the CDR3 spans 16 amino acids. The kept DNA is CDR3 alone, 48 bases in frame from the first base. The germline V gene supplies CDR1 SGHDN and CDR2 FVKESK. Enrolling through a virtual design, the prospective study's participants ranged in age from about 18 to 100 years and lived across 24 United States geographic areas. To assign participants to cohorts, the prospective study relied on clinical history that participants themselves reported in a screening survey and a study questionnaire. Mobile phlebotomists in the prospective study collected whole blood, serum and a nasopharyngeal or oropharyngeal swab from every participant. Participants in the prospective study had the option to provide additional blood draws and questionnaires over a 2-month period. Blood samples from the prospective study were shipped frozen or at room temperature prior to DNA extraction.

Here is what the overall study found, with its caveats: The quantity of clinical and demographic metadata differed by source and by participant and was supplied without curation.

In regard to this clone: Its cognate antigen has yet to be identified. Within one base of it there is no much larger clone, and no base qualities were kept.

The immunoSEQ Assay, a bias-controlled multiplex PCR, was used to amplify TCRbeta CDR3 regions from genomic DNA. Regarding the original processing steps: The number of nucleated cells in each sample was estimated by amplification of reference gene primers within the assay. Sequence reads were collapsed and filtered to measure the absolute abundance of every unique TCRbeta CDR3 rearrangement. For each sample, productive Simpson clonality was calculated as the square root of Simpson's diversity index across productive rearrangements. Here the immuneACCESS table is served through TCRdb, limited to in-frame sequences with V and J called. Missing clones are a known gap in these copies; in checked studies unresolved V genes cover under half, and the rest lacks a known reason. Clone size and the V and J calls come from that table; the DNA yielded D and trimming. The sample yields around 200,000 clones; roughly 89% were counted once. Roughly 3.4% of the sample lies in the top ten.

This receptor chain uses TRBV14 and TRBJ1-2; the D segment could be TRBD1, given 5 matching bases. The source material was PBMCs or T cells enriched from blood (not recorded which). The origin of this receptor is a woman aged 40 to 55 with acute COVID-19. The CDR3 in this case is CASSQESQGFGYGYTF. The base sequence is TGTGCCAGCAGCCAAGAATCGCAGGGTTTCGGGTATGGCTACACCTTC.